These T cell receptor beta chains were read from a single sample in a study of CD8+CD57+ T cells in acquired aplastic anemia. TCRdb used MiXCR to reprocess the reads, holding one entry per CDR3 protein. In the table there are about 470,000 distinct CDR3 sequences, approximately 32% of which are singletons. Sequenced: sorted CD4+, CD8+, or CD8+CD57+ T cells (not recorded which) from PBMCs. These receptors were collected from a human donor with aplastic anemia. The CDR3 runs from the conserved cysteine through the conserved F or W. D genes are given only for firm matches. Size tells how often a clone was seen (once, few, many) or the class of an expanded clone, and some rows leave it out.

D: NA
V: TRBV19
J: TRBJ2-3
size: NA
CDR3: CASSTGARTDTQYF
DNA: TGTGCCAGTAGTACAGGGGCCCGCACAGATACGCAGTATTTT

D: TRBD1
V: TRBV10-2
J: TRBJ2-6
size: NA
CDR3: CASSAQTGKLTEANVLTF
DNA: TGCGCCAGCAGTGCACAGACAGGGAAGTTAACTGAGGCCAACGTCCTGACTTTC

D: NA
V: TRBV29-1
J: TRBJ1-2
size: many
CDR3: CSVEDDRLTTF
DNA: TGCAGCGTTGAAGATGATAGACTCACCACCTTC

D: NA
V: TRBV5-1
J: TRBJ1-3
size: NA
CDR3: CASSLEGAHTIYF
DNA: TGCGCCAGCAGCTTGGAAGGGGCGCACACCATATATTTT

D: NA
V: TRBV4-1
J: TRBJ1-2
size: few
CDR3: CASSRPGLATNYGYTF
DNA: TGCGCCAGCAGCCGACCCGGACTCGCTACTAACTATGGCTACACCTTC

D: NA
V: TRBV25-1
J: TRBJ2-3
size: NA
CDR3: CASSQDLRGSYTQYF
DNA: TGTGCCAGCAGCCAAGATTTACGGGGGAGTTATACGCAGTATTTT

D: TRBD1
V: TRBV4-2
J: TRBJ2-7
size: NA
CDR3: CASSREFRTGASEQYF
DNA: TGTGCCAGCAGCCGCGAATTCCGGACAGGGGCTTCCGAGCAGTACTTC

D: NA
V: TRBV11-1
J: TRBJ1-4
size: NA
CDR3: CASGLRFGIAAEKLFF
DNA: TGTGCCAGCGGCTTACGTTTCGGCATAGCCGCTGAAAAACTGTTTTTT

D: NA
V: TRBV19
J: TRBJ1-5
size: many
CDR3: CASSIGGGDQPQHF
DNA: TGTGCCAGTAGTATAGGAGGGGGTGATCAGCCCCAGCATTTT

D: NA
V: TRBV5-1
J: TRBJ1-2
size: NA
CDR3: CASSSMTGNYGYTF
DNA: TGCGCCAGCAGCTCCATGACAGGAAACTATGGCTACACCTTC

D: TRBD1
V: TRBV25-1
J: TRBJ1-1
size: NA
CDR3: CASNPRGKTEAFF
DNA: TGTGCCAGCAACCCCAGGGGGAAGACTGAAGCTTTCTTT

D: NA
V: TRBV15
J: TRBJ2-1
size: many
CDR3: CATSRDQGLSYNEQFF
DNA: TGTGCCACCAGCAGAGATCAGGGCCTCTCCTACAATGAGCAGTTCTTC

D: TRBD1
V: TRBV29-1
J: TRBJ1-6
size: NA
CDR3: CSVAPGTANSPLHF
DNA: TGCAGCGTTGCCCCCGGGACAGCAAATTCACCCCTCCACTTT

D: TRBD1
V: TRBV4-1
J: TRBJ1-1
size: few
CDR3: CASSRRQGTEAFF
DNA: TGCGCCAGCAGCCGAAGACAGGGGACTGAAGCTTTCTTT

D: TRBD2
V: TRBV29-1
J: TRBJ2-5
size: many
CDR3: CSVGTSGGKETQYF
DNA: TGCAGCGTGGGGACTAGCGGGGGGAAAGAGACCCAGTACTTC

D: NA
V: TRBV2
J: TRBJ2-2
size: many
CDR3: CASERGTGELFF
DNA: TGTGCCAGCGAGAGGGGTACCGGGGAGCTGTTTTTT

D: NA
V: TRBV14
J: TRBJ2-7
size: few
CDR3: CASSQRGRTSEQYF
DNA: TGTGCCAGCAGCCAAAGGGGGAGGACATCCGAGCAGTACTTC

D: TRBD1
V: TRBV2
J: TRBJ1-2
size: NA
CDR3: CASSRGRWNYGYTF
DNA: TGTGCCAGCAGCAGGGGGCGGTGGAACTATGGCTACACCTTC

D: NA
V: TRBV7-6
J: TRBJ2-7
size: many
CDR3: CASSLARTSNHEQYF
DNA: TGTGCCAGCAGCTTAGCACGAACTAGTAACCACGAGCAGTACTTC

D: NA
V: TRBV20-1
J: TRBJ2-4
size: NA
CDR3: CSASGKNIQYF
DNA: TGCAGTGCTAGCGGGAAAAACATTCAGTACTTC

D: NA
V: TRBV9
J: TRBJ2-7
size: few
CDR3: CASSVGESGQYF
DNA: TGTGCCAGCAGCGTAGGAGAAAGCGGGCAGTACTTC

D: NA
V: TRBV19
J: TRBJ1-5
size: few
CDR3: CASDTRRAGAGGNQPQHF
DNA: TGTGCCAGTGACACGCGGAGAGCCGGGGCGGGGGGCAATCAGCCCCAGCATTTT

D: TRBD1
V: TRBV29-1
J: TRBJ2-5
size: few
CDR3: CSVRDRGIQETQYF
DNA: TGCAGCGTCCGGGACAGGGGGATCCAAGAGACCCAGTACTTC

D: NA
V: TRBV6-5
J: TRBJ1-2
size: NA
CDR3: CASSYSGQPGYTF
DNA: TGTGCCAGCAGTTACTCTGGACAGCCGGGCTACACCTTC

D: NA
V: TRBV12-3/TRBV12-4
J: TRBJ1-6
size: many
CDR3: CASTMDGELSPLHF
DNA: TGTGCCAGCACAATGGACGGGGAGCTTTCACCCCTCCACTTT

D: TRBD1
V: TRBV9
J: TRBJ2-3
size: few
CDR3: CASSSRDRVTDTQYF
DNA: TGTGCCAGCAGCTCAAGGGACAGGGTCACAGATACGCAGTATTTT

D: NA
V: TRBV7-9
J: TRBJ2-7
size: NA
CDR3: CASSADRSDYEQYF
DNA: TGTGCCAGCAGCGCCGACCGATCCGACTACGAGCAGTACTTC

D: NA
V: TRBV20-1
J: TRBJ2-1
size: few
CDR3: CSARIYNEQFF
DNA: TGCAGTGCTAGGATCTACAATGAGCAGTTCTTC

D: TRBD1
V: TRBV6-5
J: TRBJ2-7
size: NA
CDR3: CASSSTRTGHEQYF
DNA: TGTGCCAGCAGTTCCACGAGGACAGGCCACGAGCAGTACTTC

D: NA
V: TRBV6-6
J: TRBJ2-5
size: NA
CDR3: CASSWGFKDQYF
DNA: TGTGCCAGCAGTTGGGGCTTTAAAGACCAGTACTTC

D: TRBD1
V: TRBV20-1
J: TRBJ2-5
size: few
CDR3: CSAISGGRQETQYF
DNA: TGCAGTGCTATCTCAGGGGGAAGGCAAGAGACCCAGTACTTC

D: NA
V: TRBV7-2
J: TRBJ2-7
size: many
CDR3: CASSLGGAVSYEQYF
DNA: TGTGCCAGCAGCTTAGGGGGCGCGGTATCCTACGAGCAGTACTTC

D: NA
V: TRBV10-3
J: TRBJ1-2
size: NA
CDR3: CAISESVTANYGYTF
DNA: TGTGCCATCAGTGAGTCAGTGACAGCTAACTATGGCTACACCTTC

D: NA
V: TRBV25-1
J: TRBJ1-6
size: NA
CDR3: CASRLRQIPLSPLHF
DNA: TGTGCCAGCAGACTCAGACAGATCCCCCTTTCACCCCTCCACTTT

D: NA
V: TRBV4-2
J: TRBJ2-5
size: NA
CDR3: CASSRSQGQAETQYF
DNA: TGTGCCAGCTCACGATCCCAGGGGCAGGCAGAGACCCAGTACTTC

D: TRBD1
V: TRBV13
J: TRBJ1-3
size: NA
CDR3: CASSSVQGYGNTIYF
DNA: TGTGCCAGCAGCTCCGTACAGGGGTACGGAAACACCATATATTTT

D: NA
V: TRBV19
J: TRBJ1-2
size: many
CDR3: CASSRRLDYGYTF
DNA: TGTGCCAGTAGTAGAAGGTTGGACTATGGCTACACCTTC

D: TRBD1
V: TRBV25-1
J: TRBJ1-2
size: NA
CDR3: CASSARTGDGYTF
DNA: TGTGCCAGCAGTGCTAGGACAGGAGATGGCTACACCTTC

D: TRBD1
V: TRBV29-1
J: TRBJ2-7
size: few
CDR3: CSVAGTDYEQYF
DNA: TGCAGCGTTGCCGGGACAGACTACGAGCAGTACTTC

D: TRBD1
V: TRBV9
J: TRBJ2-1
size: NA
CDR3: CASSGYRGYNEQFF
DNA: TGTGCCAGCAGCGGATACAGGGGTTACAATGAGCAGTTCTTC

D: TRBD1
V: TRBV14
J: TRBJ1-2
size: many
CDR3: CASSQGQGGYTF
DNA: TGTGCCAGCAGCCAGGGACAGGGAGGCTACACCTTC

D: NA
V: TRBV4-2
J: TRBJ2-1
size: NA
CDR3: CASSQDSSGTLGEQFF
DNA: TGTGCCAGCAGCCAAGATTCAAGTGGCACTCTAGGTGAGCAGTTCTTC

D: TRBD1
V: TRBV7-3
J: TRBJ1-1
size: NA
CDR3: CASSKDREQLNTEAFF
DNA: TGTGCCAGCAGCAAGGACAGGGAACAGTTGAACACTGAAGCTTTCTTT

D: TRBD1
V: TRBV5-4
J: TRBJ1-6
size: few
CDR3: CASSLARDSSYNSPLHF
DNA: TGTGCCAGCAGCTTGGCCAGGGACAGCTCCTATAATTCACCCCTCCACTTT

D: NA
V: TRBV11-2
J: TRBJ1-2
size: few
CDR3: CASSLGPREIGYGYTF
DNA: TGTGCCAGCAGCTTAGGCCCCAGGGAGATCGGGTATGGCTACACCTTC

D: NA
V: TRBV2
J: TRBJ1-1
size: many
CDR3: CASSPEQVNTEAFF
DNA: TGTGCCAGCAGTCCTGAGCAGGTGAACACTGAAGCTTTCTTT

D: NA
V: TRBV20-1
J: TRBJ1-1
size: few
CDR3: CSVGGGWNTEAFF
DNA: TGCAGTGTAGGCGGGGGCTGGAACACTGAAGCTTTCTTT

D: NA
V: TRBV20-1
J: TRBJ1-2
size: many
CDR3: CSARLWQDGRYGYTF
DNA: TGCAGTGCTAGATTGTGGCAGGATGGACGCTATGGCTACACCTTC

D: NA
V: TRBV20-1
J: TRBJ2-1
size: few
CDR3: CSADSYNEQFF
DNA: TGCAGCGCAGACTCCTACAATGAGCAGTTCTTC

D: TRBD1
V: TRBV5-1
J: TRBJ1-2
size: many
CDR3: CASSQGQGAGGYTF
DNA: TGCGCCAGCAGCCAGGGACAGGGGGCTGGGGGCTACACCTTC

D: NA
V: TRBV7-8
J: TRBJ2-1
size: NA
CDR3: CASSVLIYNEQFF
DNA: TGTGCCAGCAGCGTCCTTATATACAATGAGCAGTTCTTC

D: NA
V: TRBV19
J: TRBJ1-5
size: NA
CDR3: CASRWTGPNQPQHF
DNA: TGTGCCAGTAGATGGACGGGCCCAAATCAGCCCCAGCATTTT

D: NA
V: TRBV5-6
J: TRBJ2-1
size: few
CDR3: CASSFGRNEQFF
DNA: TGTGCCAGCAGCTTCGGACGGAATGAGCAGTTCTTC

D: TRBD2
V: TRBV20-1
J: TRBJ2-5
size: NA
CDR3: CSAKPSGETQYF
DNA: TGCAGTGCTAAGCCTAGCGGAGAGACCCAGTACTTC

D: NA
V: TRBV7-3
J: TRBJ1-3
size: NA
CDR3: CASSLTAGAGGNTIYF
DNA: TGTGCCAGCAGCTTAACGGCAGGAGCCGGTGGGAACACCATATATTTT

D: NA
V: TRBV2
J: TRBJ1-6
size: many
CDR3: CASSDDAGMSSYNSPLHF
DNA: TGTGCCAGCAGTGATGATGCAGGGATGAGCTCCTATAATTCACCCCTCCACTTT

D: TRBD1
V: TRBV15
J: TRBJ1-4
size: NA
CDR3: CATSSVEQGQNEKLFF
DNA: TGTGCCACCAGCAGCGTCGAACAGGGGCAGAATGAAAAACTGTTTTTT

D: NA
V: TRBV6-1
J: TRBJ1-5
size: few
CDR3: CASSQSPNSNQPQHF
DNA: TGTGCCAGCAGTCAGAGTCCCAATAGCAATCAGCCCCAGCATTTT

D: NA
V: TRBV10-3
J: TRBJ2-3
size: few
CDR3: CASSYKSARADTQYF
DNA: TGTGCCAGCAGTTACAAGTCGGCGAGGGCAGATACGCAGTATTTT

D: TRBD1
V: TRBV2
J: TRBJ2-5
size: many
CDR3: CASRTGTGPETQYF
DNA: TGTGCCAGCAGAACCGGGACAGGACCGGAGACCCAGTACTTC